The clone carrying this T cell receptor beta chain was recorded only once. This CDR3 has 17 amino acids. Germline CDR1 and CDR2: LGHDT and YNNKEL (reference sequence). V shed 2 bases and J 7 bases; nucleotides not matched to a gene: 12. Random hexamers were used to reverse transcribe the RNA input (about 0.45 to 1 ug). Amplification of TCR beta CDR3 across 54 Vbeta and 13 Jbeta was performed with immunoSEQ multiplex PCR. From the immunoSEQ multiplex PCR reads, TCRdb called clonotypes with MiXCR, one entry per CDR3 protein. The sample comprises approximately 280,000 distinct CDR3 sequences, 85% of which are singletons, and about 0.11% rests with the top ten. The entry originates in a study of CD8 T cells in Susac syndrome. TCR beta sequencing covered blood CD8+ and CD4+ T cells.

This rearrangement joins TRBV3-1 to TRBJ2-1, with 9 bases aligning to TRBD1. Source material: CD8+ T cells from PBMCs. The receptor comes from a human donor with multiple sclerosis. The chain's CDR3 is CASSQLTGGPFRNEQFF. The CDR3 DNA reads as TGTGCCAGCAGCCAACTTACAGGGGGCCCTTTTAGGAATGAGCAGTTCTTC.